The T cell receptor beta chain described here comes from a study of shared clonotypes between healthy human individuals. Trimming took off 2 bases at V and 6 bases at J, with 9 bases between the two ends. The length of the CDR3 is 13 residues. Germline-derived CDR1 and CDR2 are SGHVS and FQNEAQ. Method: immunoSEQ multiplex PCR; TCRdb's copy keeps in-frame clones and lacks some. The sample has around 200,000 clones, over 50% seen once. Sample: memory CD4+ T cells sorted from blood. Sample subset: CD45RA-negative fraction. The chain carries TRBV7-8 and TRBJ2-3, with D unclear. This sequence originates from a man aged 25 to 40 in good health. This chain's CDR3 is CASSLTLVDTQYF. CDR3 nucleotide sequence: TGTGCCAGCAGCTTAACGCTAGTGGATACGCAGTATTTT. The full variable domain, completed using reference TRBV7-8 and TRBJ2-3, is GAGVSQSPRYKVAKRGQDVALRCDPISGHVSLFWYQQALGQGPEFLTYFQNEAQLDKSGLPSDRFFAERPEGSVSTLKIQRTQQEDSAVYLCASSLTLVDTQYFGPGTRLTVL.